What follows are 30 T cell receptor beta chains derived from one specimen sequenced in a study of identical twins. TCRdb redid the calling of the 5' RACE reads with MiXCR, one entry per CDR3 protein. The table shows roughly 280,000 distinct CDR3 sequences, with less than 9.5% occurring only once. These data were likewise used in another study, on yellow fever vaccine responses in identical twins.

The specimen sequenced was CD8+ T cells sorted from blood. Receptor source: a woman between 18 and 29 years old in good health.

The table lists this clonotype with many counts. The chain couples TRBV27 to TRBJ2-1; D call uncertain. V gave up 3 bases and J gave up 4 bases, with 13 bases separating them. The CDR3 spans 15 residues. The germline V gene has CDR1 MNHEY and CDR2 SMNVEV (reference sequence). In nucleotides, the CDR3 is TGTGCCAGCAGTTTGTCGAGCGAGCTATACAATGAGCAGTTCTTC. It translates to CASSLSSELYNEQFF.

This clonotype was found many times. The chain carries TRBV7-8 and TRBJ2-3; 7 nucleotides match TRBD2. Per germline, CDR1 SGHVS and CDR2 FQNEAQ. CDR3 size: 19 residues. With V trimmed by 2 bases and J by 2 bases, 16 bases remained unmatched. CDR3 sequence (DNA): TGTGCCAGCAGCTTATTTTCACCCTACCCGGGGGGAATCACAGATACGCAGTATTTT. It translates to CASSLFSPYPGGITDTQYF.

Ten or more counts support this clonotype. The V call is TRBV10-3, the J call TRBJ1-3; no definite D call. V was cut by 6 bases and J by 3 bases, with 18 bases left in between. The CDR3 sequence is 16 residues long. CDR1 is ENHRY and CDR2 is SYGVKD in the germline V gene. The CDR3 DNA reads TGTGCCATCAGAGGCCATGACCGGGTATTTGGAAACACCATATATTTT. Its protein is CAIRGHDRVFGNTIYF.

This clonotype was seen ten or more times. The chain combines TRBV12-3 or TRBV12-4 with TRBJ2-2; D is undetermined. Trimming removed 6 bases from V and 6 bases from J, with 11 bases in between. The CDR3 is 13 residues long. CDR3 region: CASSPAMAGELFF. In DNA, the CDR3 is TGTGCCAGCAGCCCGGCAATGGCCGGGGAGCTGTTTTTT.

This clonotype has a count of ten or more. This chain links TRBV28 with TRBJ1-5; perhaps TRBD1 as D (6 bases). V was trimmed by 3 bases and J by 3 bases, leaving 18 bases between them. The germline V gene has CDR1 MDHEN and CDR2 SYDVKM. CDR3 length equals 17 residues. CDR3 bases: TGTGCCAGCAGTTTGCTGGGGGGCCAGATCAACAATCAGCCCCAGCATTTT. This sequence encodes CASSLLGGQINNQPQHF.

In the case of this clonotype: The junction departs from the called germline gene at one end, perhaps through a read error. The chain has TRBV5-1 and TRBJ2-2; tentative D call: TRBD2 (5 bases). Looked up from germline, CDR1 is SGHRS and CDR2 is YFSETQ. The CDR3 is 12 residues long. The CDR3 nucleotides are TGCGCCAGCAGCTCCAACACCGGGGATCTGTTTTTT. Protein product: CASSSNTGDLFF.

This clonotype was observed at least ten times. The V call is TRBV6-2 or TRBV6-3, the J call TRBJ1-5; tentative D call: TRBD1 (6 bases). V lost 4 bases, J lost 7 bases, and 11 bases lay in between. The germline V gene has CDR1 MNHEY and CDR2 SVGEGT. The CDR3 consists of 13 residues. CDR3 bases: TGTGCCAGCAGTTCGTCGGGGGCCCAGCCCCAGCATTTT. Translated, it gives CASSSSGAQPQHF.

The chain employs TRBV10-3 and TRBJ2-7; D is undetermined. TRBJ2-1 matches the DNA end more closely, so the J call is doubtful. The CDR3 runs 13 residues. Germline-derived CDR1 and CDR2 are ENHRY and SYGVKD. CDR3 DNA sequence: TGTGCCATCAGTGAGGACGTAGCCTACGAGCAGTTCTTC. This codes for CAISEDVAYEQFF.

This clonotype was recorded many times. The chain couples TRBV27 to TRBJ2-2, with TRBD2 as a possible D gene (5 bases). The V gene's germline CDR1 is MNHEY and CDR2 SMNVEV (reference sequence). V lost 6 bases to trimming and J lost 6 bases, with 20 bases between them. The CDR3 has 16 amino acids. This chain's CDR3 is CASSPSELGFAGELFF. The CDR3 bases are TGTGCCAGCAGCCCTTCCGAACTAGGTTTTGCCGGGGAGCTGTTTTTT.

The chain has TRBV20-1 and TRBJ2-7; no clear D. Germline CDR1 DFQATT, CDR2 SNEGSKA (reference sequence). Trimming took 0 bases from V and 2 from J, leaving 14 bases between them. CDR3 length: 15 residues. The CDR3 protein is CSARDLFRFPYEQYF. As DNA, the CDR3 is TGCAGTGCTAGAGATCTCTTTAGGTTCCCCTACGAGCAGTACTTC.

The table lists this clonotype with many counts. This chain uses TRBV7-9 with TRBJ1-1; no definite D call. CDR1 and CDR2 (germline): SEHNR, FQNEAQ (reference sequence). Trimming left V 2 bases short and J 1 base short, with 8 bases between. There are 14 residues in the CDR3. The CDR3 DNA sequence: TGTGCCAGCAGCTTAAGGGTGGGGAACACTGAAGCTTTCTTT. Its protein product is CASSLRVGNTEAFF.

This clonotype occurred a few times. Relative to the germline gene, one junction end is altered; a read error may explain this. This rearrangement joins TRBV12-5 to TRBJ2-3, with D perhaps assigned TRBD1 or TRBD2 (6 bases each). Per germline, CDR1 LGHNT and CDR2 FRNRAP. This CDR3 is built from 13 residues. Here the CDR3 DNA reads TGTGCTAGTGGTAACCGCGTGGGGGGCCTTTTCCATTTT. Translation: CASGNRVGGLFHF.

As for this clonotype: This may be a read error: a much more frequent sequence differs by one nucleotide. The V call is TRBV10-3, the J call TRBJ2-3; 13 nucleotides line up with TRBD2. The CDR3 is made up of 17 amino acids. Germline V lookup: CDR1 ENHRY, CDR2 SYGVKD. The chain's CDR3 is CAISKTTSGGAGNTLYF. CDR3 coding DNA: TGTGCCATCAGTAAAACAACTAGCGGGGGGGCCGGGAATACGCTGTATTTT.

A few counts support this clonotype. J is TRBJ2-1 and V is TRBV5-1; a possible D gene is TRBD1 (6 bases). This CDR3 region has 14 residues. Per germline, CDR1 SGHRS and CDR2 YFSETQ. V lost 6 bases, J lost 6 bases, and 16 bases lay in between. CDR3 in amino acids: CASKEWGLSNEQFF. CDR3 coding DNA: TGCGCCAGCAAGGAGTGGGGGCTTAGCAATGAGCAGTTCTTC. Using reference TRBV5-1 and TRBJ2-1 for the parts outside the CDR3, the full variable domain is KAGVTQTPRYLIKTRGQQVTLSCSPISGHRSVSWYQQTPGQGLQFLFEYFSETQRNKGNFPGRFSGRQFSNSRSEMNVSTLELGDSALYLCASKEWGLSNEQFFGPGTRLTVL.

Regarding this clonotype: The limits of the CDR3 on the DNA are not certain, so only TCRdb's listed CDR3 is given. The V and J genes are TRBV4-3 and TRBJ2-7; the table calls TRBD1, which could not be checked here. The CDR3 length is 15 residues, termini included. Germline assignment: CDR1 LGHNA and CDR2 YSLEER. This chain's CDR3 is CASSQDVPVEYEQYF.

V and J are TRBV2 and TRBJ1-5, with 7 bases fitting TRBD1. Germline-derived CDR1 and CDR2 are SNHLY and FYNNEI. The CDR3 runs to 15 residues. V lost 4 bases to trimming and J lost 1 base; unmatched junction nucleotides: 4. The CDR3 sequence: CASSGKGASNQPQHF. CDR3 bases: TGTGCCAGCAGTGGAAAGGGGGCGAGCAATCAGCCCCAGCATTTT.

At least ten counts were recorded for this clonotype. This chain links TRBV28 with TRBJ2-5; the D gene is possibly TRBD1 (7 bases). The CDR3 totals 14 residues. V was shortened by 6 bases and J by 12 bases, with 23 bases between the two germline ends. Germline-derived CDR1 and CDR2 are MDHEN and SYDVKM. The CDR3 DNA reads TGTGCCAGCAGCCTAGGGGGGACAGACCCCTTTGAGTACTTC. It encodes CASSLGGTDPFEYF.

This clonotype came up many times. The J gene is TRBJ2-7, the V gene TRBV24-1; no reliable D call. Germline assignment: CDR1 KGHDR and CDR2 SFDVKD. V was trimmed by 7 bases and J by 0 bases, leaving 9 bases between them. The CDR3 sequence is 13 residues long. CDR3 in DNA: TGTGCCACCAGAAGTCGTAGCTCCTACGAGCAGTACTTC. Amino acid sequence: CATRSRSSYEQYF.

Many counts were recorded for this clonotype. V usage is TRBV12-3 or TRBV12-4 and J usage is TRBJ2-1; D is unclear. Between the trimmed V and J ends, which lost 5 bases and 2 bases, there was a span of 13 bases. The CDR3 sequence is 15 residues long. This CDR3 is CASSPLVYPYNEQFF. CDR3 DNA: TGTGCCAGCAGTCCCCTAGTCTATCCCTACAATGAGCAGTTCTTC.

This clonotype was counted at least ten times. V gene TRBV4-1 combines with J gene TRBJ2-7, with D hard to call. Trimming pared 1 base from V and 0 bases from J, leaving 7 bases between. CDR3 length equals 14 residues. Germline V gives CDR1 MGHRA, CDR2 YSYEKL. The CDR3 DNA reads TGCGCCAGCAGCCAAGTCGACGGCTCCTACGAGCAGTACTTC. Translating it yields CASSQVDGSYEQYF.

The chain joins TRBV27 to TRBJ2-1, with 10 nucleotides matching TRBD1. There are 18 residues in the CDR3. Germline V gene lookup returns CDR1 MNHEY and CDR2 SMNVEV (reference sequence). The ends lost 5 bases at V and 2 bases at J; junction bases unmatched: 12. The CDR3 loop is CASSLIVGTGVPYNEQFF. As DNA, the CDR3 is TGTGCCAGCAGTCTTATCGTCGGGACAGGGGTCCCCTACAATGAGCAGTTCTTC.

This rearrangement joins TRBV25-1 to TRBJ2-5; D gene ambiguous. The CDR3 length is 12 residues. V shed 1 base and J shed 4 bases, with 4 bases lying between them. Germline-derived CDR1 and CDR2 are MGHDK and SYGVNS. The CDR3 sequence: CASSEWGETQYF. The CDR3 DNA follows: TGTGCCAGCAGTGAATGGGGAGAGACCCAGTACTTC.

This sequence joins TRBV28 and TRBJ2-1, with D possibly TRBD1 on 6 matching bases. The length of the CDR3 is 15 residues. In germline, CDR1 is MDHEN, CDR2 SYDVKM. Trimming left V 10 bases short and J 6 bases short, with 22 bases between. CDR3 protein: CATDAIYRVRNEQFF. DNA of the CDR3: TGTGCCACCGACGCCATTTACAGGGTTCGCAATGAGCAGTTCTTC.

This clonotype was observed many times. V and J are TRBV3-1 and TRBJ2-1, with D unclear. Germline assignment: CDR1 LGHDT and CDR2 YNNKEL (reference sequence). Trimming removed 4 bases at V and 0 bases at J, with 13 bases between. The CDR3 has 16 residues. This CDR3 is CASSLKELGSYNEQFF. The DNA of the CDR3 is TGTGCCAGCAGCCTGAAGGAGTTGGGCTCCTACAATGAGCAGTTCTTC.

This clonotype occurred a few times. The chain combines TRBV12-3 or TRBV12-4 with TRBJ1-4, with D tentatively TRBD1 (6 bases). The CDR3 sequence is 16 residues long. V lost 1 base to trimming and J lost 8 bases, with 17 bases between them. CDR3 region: CASSLGSATGWEKLFF. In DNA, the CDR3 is TGTGCCAGCAGTTTAGGTTCTGCGACAGGCTGGGAAAAACTGTTTTTT.

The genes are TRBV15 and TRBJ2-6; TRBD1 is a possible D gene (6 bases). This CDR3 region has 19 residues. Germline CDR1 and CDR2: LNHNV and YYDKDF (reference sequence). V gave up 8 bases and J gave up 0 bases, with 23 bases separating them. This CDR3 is CATEHNTGFWTSGANVLTF. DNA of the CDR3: TGTGCCACCGAACATAATACAGGGTTTTGGACCTCTGGGGCCAACGTCCTGACTTTC.

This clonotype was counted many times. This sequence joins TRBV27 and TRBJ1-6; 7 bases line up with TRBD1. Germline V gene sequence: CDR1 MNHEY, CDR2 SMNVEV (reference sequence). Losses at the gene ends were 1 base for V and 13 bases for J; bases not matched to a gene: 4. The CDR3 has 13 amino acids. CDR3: CASSLLDRTPLHF. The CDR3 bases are TGTGCCAGCAGTTTATTGGACAGGACGCCCCTCCACTTT.

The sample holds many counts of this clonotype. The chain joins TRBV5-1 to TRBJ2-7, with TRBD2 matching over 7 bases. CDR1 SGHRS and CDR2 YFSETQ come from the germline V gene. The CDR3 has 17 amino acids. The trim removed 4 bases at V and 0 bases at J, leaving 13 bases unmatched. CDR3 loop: CASSLWGGSSSSYEQYF. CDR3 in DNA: TGCGCCAGCAGCCTTTGGGGGGGGAGTAGTAGCTCCTACGAGCAGTACTTC.

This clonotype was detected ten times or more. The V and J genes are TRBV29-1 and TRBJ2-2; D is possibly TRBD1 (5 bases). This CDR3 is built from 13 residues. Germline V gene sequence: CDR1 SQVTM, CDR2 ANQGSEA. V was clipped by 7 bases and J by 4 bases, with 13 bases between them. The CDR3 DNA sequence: TGCAGCGCCAAGGACATAAGCACCGGGGAGCTGTTTTTT. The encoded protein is CSAKDISTGELFF.

CDR3 nucleotide sequence: TGTGCCAGCAGGCGGGACAGGGGGGGTCAGCCCCAGCATTTT. Protein product: CASRRDRGGQPQHF. This chain connects TRBV6-1 to TRBJ1-5; TRBD1 aligns across 11 bases. The V gene end was trimmed by 6 bases and the J gene end by 6 bases; junction bases not matched to a gene: 4. Germline lookup yields CDR1 MNHNS and CDR2 SASEGT. This CDR3 spans 14 amino acids.